This T cell receptor (beta chain) was documented in a study of T cell responses to AZD1222 COVID-19 vaccine. Findings of the study overall: At 160-218 and 743-854, vaccine-associated CD4 TCRs were dominant, and they spanned spike. Among the donors, most were white British and more were female, and clonal diversity was possibly underestimated. Without day 14 samples, only post-peak T cell repertoires were studied.

This CDR3 spans 15 amino acids. CDR1 and CDR2 from the germline V gene are LGHDT and YNNKEL (reference sequence). With V trimmed by 5 bases and J by 2 bases, 6 bases remained unmatched. TCRdb's table, derived via immunoSEQ multiplex PCR, lists solely in-frame clones and lacks some. Of 130,000 to 150,000 clones listed, 80% to 90% are singletons. With regard to this clone: Its antigen is not known.

The chain recombines TRBV3-1 (or the pseudogene TRBV3-2) with TRBJ2-1, with 7 positions matching TRBD2. This sample comprised peripheral blood, obtained on day 0 of AZD1222 vaccination. The TCR was taken from an adult in good health. Written as DNA, the CDR3 is TGTGCCAGCAGCTATTGGGGACTAACCTACAATGAGCAGTTCTTC. Amino acids: CASSYWGLTYNEQFF.